This TCR beta chain is drawn from a study of cytomegalovirus exposure and HLA in healthy donors. The PCR employed 60 Vbeta primers together with 13 Jbeta primers. Data came from immunoSEQ multiplex PCR; TCRdb stores just in-frame clones and leaves some out. The sample records around 170,000 clones, about 82% being singletons. Trimming removed 5 bases at V and 6 bases at J, with 8 bases between. Looked up from germline, CDR1 is SGHTA and CDR2 is FQGNSA. The CDR3 covers 11 residues. The clonotype originates from a woman in her twenties or thirties in good health and CMV-seronegative. J is TRBJ2-7 and V is TRBV7-2; D is undetermined. Sequencing was carried out using PBMCs. CDR3 in amino acids: CASSPLREQYF. The CDR3 region has the DNA TGTGCCAGCAGCCCCCTCCGCGAGCAGTACTTC.